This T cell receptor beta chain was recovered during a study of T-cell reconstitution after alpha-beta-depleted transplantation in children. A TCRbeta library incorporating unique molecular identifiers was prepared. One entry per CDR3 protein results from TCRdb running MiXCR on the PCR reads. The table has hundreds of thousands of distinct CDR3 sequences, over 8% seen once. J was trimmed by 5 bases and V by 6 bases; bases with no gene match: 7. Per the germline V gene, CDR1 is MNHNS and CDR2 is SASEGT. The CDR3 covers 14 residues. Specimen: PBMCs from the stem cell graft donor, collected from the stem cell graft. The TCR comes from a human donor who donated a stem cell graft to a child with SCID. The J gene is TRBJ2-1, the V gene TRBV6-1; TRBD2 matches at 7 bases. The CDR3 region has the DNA TGTGCCAGCAGACTAGCGTGGGAGAACAATGAGCAGTTCTTC. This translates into CASRLAWENNEQFF.